Below, 22 T cell receptor beta chains from the same sample are listed, as sequenced in a study of blood T cells in healthy people across ages. A second PCR, run for about 7 to 11 cycles, used a sample-barcoded 5' primer plus a J-beta primer mix. MiXCR, run by TCRdb on the 5' RACE reads, gives a single entry per CDR3 protein. This table has 1,800,000 or so distinct CDR3 sequences, about two fifths appearing once. Sequenced material: blood. These receptors originate from a human donor in good health.

Regarding this clonotype: This may come from a read error, since a much larger clone is one base off. This chain uses TRBV10-3 with TRBJ2-7, with D perhaps matching TRBD2 (5 bases). CDR3 length: 18 residues. Germline-derived CDR1 and CDR2 are ENHRY and SYGVKD. The CDR3 DNA reads as TGTACCATCAGTGAATCGCTAGTCGTCCAGGAGGCCTCCTACGAGCAGTACTTC. The encoded protein is CTISESLVVQEASYEQYF.

This sequence joins TRBV2 and TRBJ2-5; 9 nucleotides align to TRBD1. This CDR3 comprises 14 residues. Unmatched junction bases numbered 8, after V lost 5 bases and J lost 7 bases. Germline assignment: CDR1 SNHLY and CDR2 FYNNEI. CDR3 bases: TGTGCCAGCAGTAAGGACAGGGGTATTGGGACCCAGTACTTC. This sequence encodes CASSKDRGIGTQYF.

The V and J genes are TRBV7-9 and TRBJ1-6, with D maybe TRBD1 (6 bases). There are 15 residues in the CDR3. CDR1 is SEHNR, CDR2 FQNEAQ, per germline (reference sequence). V was shortened by 2 bases and J by 6 bases, with 11 bases between the two germline ends. The CDR3, as DNA: TGTGCCAGCAGCTTATTGGGGGGCGGTAATTCACCCCTCCACTTT. Translated: CASSLLGGGNSPLHF.

This clonotype was observed a handful of times. An end of the junction differs from the germline gene, which may be a read error. V is TRBV7-2 and J is TRBJ1-2; TRBD1 agrees at 10 bases. The CDR3 spans 15 residues. Germline CDR1 is SGHTA and CDR2 is FQGNSA. This CDR3 reads CAGSSRLTGGNGYTF. CDR3 DNA: TGTGCCGGCAGCTCCCGGCTGACAGGGGGCAATGGCTACACCTTC.

This clonotype came up a few times. The chain combines TRBV4-3 with TRBJ2-1, with TRBD2 matching over 13 bases. This CDR3 comprises 17 residues. Germline CDR1 and CDR2: LGHNA and YSLEER. V lost 3 bases to trimming and J lost 2 bases; unmatched junction nucleotides: 4. This chain's CDR3 is CASSHTSGGAPYNEQFF. In DNA, the CDR3 is TGCGCCAGCAGCCACACTAGCGGGGGGGCCCCCTACAATGAGCAGTTCTTC.

The chain joins TRBV4-2 to TRBJ2-7, with 7 bases lining up with TRBD1. This CDR3 region has 16 residues. Germline V gene data show CDR1 as LGHNA and CDR2 as YNFKEQ. With V trimmed by 1 base and J by 6 bases, 12 bases remained unmatched. In DNA form, the CDR3 reads TGTGCCAGCAGCCAAGTCACAGGGGAAACAACGGGCGAGCAGTACTTC. Translating it yields CASSQVTGETTGEQYF.

This clonotype has just a few counts. The V gene is TRBV29-1, the J gene TRBJ1-1; no reliable D call. Per the germline V gene, CDR1 is SQVTM and CDR2 is ANQGSEA. The V end was cut by 4 bases, the J end by 1 base, with 10 bases between. CDR3 length: 13 amino acids. The CDR3 region is CSVVGLPNTEAFF. The CDR3 nucleotides read TGCAGCGTTGTCGGGCTCCCGAACACTGAAGCTTTCTTT.

This chain connects TRBV5-1 to TRBJ2-1; 11 nucleotides line up with TRBD2. CDR1 and CDR2 from the germline V gene are SGHRS and YFSETQ. V lost 4 bases to trimming and J lost 2 bases; unmatched junction nucleotides: 11. The length of the CDR3 is 18 residues. CDR3 bases: TGCGCCAGCAGCGCACTAGCGGGGGTGACCCATACCTACAATGAGCAGTTCTTC. It specifies CASSALAGVTHTYNEQFF. Full variable domain (missing parts from reference TRBV5-1 and TRBJ2-1): KAGVTQTPRYLIKTRGQQVTLSCSPISGHRSVSWYQQTPGQGLQFLFEYFSETQRNKGNFPGRFSGRQFSNSRSEMNVSTLELGDSALYLCASSALAGVTHTYNEQFFGPGTRLTVL.

This clonotype has a handful of counts. The chain joins TRBV9 to TRBJ1-1; 10 bases map to TRBD1. V lost 7 bases, J lost 4 bases, and 10 bases stayed unmatched. The germline V gene has CDR1 SGDLS and CDR2 YYNGEE. The CDR3 contains 15 residues. CDR3 DNA sequence: TGTGCCAGCGCCGCCGGGACAGGGGAGGGCACTGAAGCTTTCTTT. Amino acid sequence: CASAAGTGEGTEAFF.

The chain is built from TRBV5-1 and TRBJ2-5; D could derive from TRBD1 or TRBD2 (6 bases each). Germline V gives CDR1 SGHRS, CDR2 YFSETQ. The CDR3 is made up of 16 amino acids. V shed 1 base and J shed 6 bases, with 19 bases lying between them. As DNA, the CDR3 is TGCGCCAGCAGCTTGATAGGGGCAGGGGAGGCGAAGACCCAGTACTTC. It codes for CASSLIGAGEAKTQYF.

In regard to this clonotype: A much larger clonotype is one base distant, so this may be a read error. The CDR3, as DNA: TGTGCCAGCAGCTTAGGCAGGATCCCCTACGAGCAGTACTTC. Its protein is CASSLGRIPYEQYF. V usage is TRBV7-8 and J usage is TRBJ2-7; D uncertain. CDR3 size: 14 residues. Looked up from germline, CDR1 is SGHVS and CDR2 is FQNEAQ. Trimming left V 1 base short and J 2 bases short, with 9 bases between.

The rearrangement joins TRBV11-2 to TRBJ2-1, with D possibly matching TRBD2 (7 bases). V lost 7 bases, J lost 0 bases, and 28 bases lay in between. The CDR3 consists of 20 residues. From germline, CDR1 is SGHAT and CDR2 FQNNGV. CDR3 sequence reads: CASIQRGYAGARSSYNEQFF. In nucleotides, the CDR3 is TGTGCCAGCATTCAACGGGGCTATGCGGGGGCCAGGAGCTCCTACAATGAGCAGTTCTTC.

The V gene is TRBV5-5, the J gene TRBJ1-1; 7 bases line up with TRBD1. Germline lookup yields CDR1 SGHKS and CDR2 YYEKEE (reference sequence). The CDR3 covers 15 residues. V shed 3 bases, J shed 2 bases, and the junction held 7 bases outside the gene matches. The CDR3 region is CASSSSGTANTEAFF. The DNA of the CDR3 is TGTGCCAGCAGCTCTTCGGGGACAGCTAACACTGAAGCTTTCTTT.

Of note for this clonotype: The junction does not match germline at one end; this may be a read error. The genes are TRBV6-1 and TRBJ2-7, with D hard to call. Germline values: CDR1 MNHNS, CDR2 SASEGT. The CDR3 is made up of 16 amino acids. CDR3 protein: CTSSDPGPLLSYEQYF. For the CDR3, the DNA is TGTACCAGCAGTGACCCAGGACCCCTACTCTCCTACGAGCAGTACTTC.

The chain is built from TRBV9 and TRBJ2-3; D not resolved. V was clipped by 0 bases and J by 3 bases, with 5 bases between them. The CDR3 is 13 residues long. The germline V gene has CDR1 SGDLS and CDR2 YYNGEE. Here the CDR3 reads CASSVDLTDTQYF. The CDR3 bases are TGTGCCAGCAGCGTAGACCTTACAGATACGCAGTATTTT.

This chain links TRBV4-3 with TRBJ2-7, with 10 bases identical to TRBD2. CDR1 LGHNA and CDR2 YSLEER come from the germline V gene. V dropped 0 bases and J dropped 3; count of bases not matched to a gene: 8. This CDR3 region has 17 residues. In DNA, the CDR3 is TGCGCCAGCAGCCAAGATTTGGCTAGCGGGGGACTCTACGAGCAGTACTTC. This codes for CASSQDLASGGLYEQYF.

This clonotype occurred a few times. This chain connects TRBV7-2 to TRBJ1-5; 10 nucleotides match TRBD1. From germline, CDR1 is SGHTA and CDR2 FQGNSA. The length of the CDR3 is 18 residues. The V and J ends lost 6 bases and 0 bases, in that order; junction bases with no gene match: 11. The CDR3 DNA follows: TGTGCCAGCAGTTCCAGACAGGGGGCTGATTATAGCAATCAGCCCCAGCATTTT. It yields the protein CASSSRQGADYSNQPQHF.

The rearrangement links TRBV19 to TRBJ1-2; no clear D gene. CDR3 length equals 11 residues. Germline values: CDR1 LNHDA, CDR2 SQIVND (reference sequence). V was shortened by 3 bases and J by 8 bases, with 7 bases between the two germline ends. This CDR3 reads CASSIAGGYTF. In DNA, the CDR3 is TGTGCCAGTAGTATCGCCGGGGGCTACACCTTC.

The chain combines TRBV7-2 with TRBJ2-3; 11 nucleotides match TRBD2. V was pared by 2 bases and J by 4 bases, with 5 bases of the junction left unmatched. Germline assignment: CDR1 SGHTA and CDR2 FQGNSA. This CDR3 contains 16 residues. In nucleotides, the CDR3 is TGTGCCAGCAGCTTACTTAGCGGGGGGGCCTCAGATACGCAGTATTTT. It encodes CASSLLSGGASDTQYF.

This clonotype came up many times. V is TRBV6-4 and J is TRBJ1-6; TRBD1 aligns across 11 bases. Germline trimming cut 4 bases from V and 6 bases from J; bases unmatched to any gene: 2. Germline CDR1 MRHNA, CDR2 SNTAGT. This CDR3 comprises 15 residues. CDR3 residues: CASSVGTGGNSPLHF. The CDR3 DNA reads as TGTGCCAGCAGTGTAGGGACAGGGGGTAATTCACCCCTCCACTTT.

This clonotype was observed a handful of times. This chain connects TRBV27 to TRBJ2-4; 9 bases align to TRBD1. The end of the DNA fits TRBJ2-5 better, so the J call may be wrong. CDR3 length: 16 residues. Germline V gene lookup returns CDR1 MNHEY and CDR2 SMNVEV (reference sequence). The chain's CDR3 is CASSLSPGTGTETQYF. The CDR3 DNA reads TGTGCCAGCAGTTTATCCCCCGGGACAGGGACGGAGACCCAGTACTTC.

J is TRBJ2-1 and V is TRBV20-1; D gene uncertain. V lost 3 bases, J lost 7 bases, and 7 bases lay in between. This CDR3 spans 11 amino acids. Germline V gene lookup returns CDR1 DFQATT and CDR2 SNEGSKA (reference sequence). CDR3 in DNA: TGCAGTGCTAGCATCGGGAATGAGCAGTTCTTC. Its translation: CSASIGNEQFF.